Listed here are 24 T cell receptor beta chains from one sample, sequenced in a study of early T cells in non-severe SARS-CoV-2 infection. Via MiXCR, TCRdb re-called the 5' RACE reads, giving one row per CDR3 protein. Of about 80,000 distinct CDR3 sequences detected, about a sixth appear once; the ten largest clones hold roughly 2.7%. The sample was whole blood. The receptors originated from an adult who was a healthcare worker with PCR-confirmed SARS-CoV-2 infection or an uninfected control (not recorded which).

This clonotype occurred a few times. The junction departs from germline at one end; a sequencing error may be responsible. CDR3 DNA: TGCAGCGCTTCCGGACAGGGCCGACCCGTCCTCTTC. Translation gives CSASGQGRPVLF. The J gene is TRBJ1-2, the V gene TRBV29-1; TRBD1 agrees at 8 bases. This CDR3 comprises 12 residues. Per germline, CDR1 SQVTM and CDR2 ANQGSEA. Together with reference TRBV29-1 and TRBJ1-2, the CDR3 gives the full variable domain: SAVISQKPSRDICQRGTSLTIQCQVDSQVTMMFWYRQQPGQSLTLIATANQGSEATYESGFVIDKFPISRPNLTFSTLTVSNMSPEDSSIYLCSASGQGRPVLFGSGTRLTVV.

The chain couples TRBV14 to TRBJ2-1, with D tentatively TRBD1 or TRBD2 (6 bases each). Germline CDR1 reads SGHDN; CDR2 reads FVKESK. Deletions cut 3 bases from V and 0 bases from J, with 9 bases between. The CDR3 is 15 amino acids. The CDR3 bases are TGTGCCAGCAGCCATGGGGGGCCCTCCTACAATGAGCAGTTCTTC. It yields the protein CASSHGGPSYNEQFF.

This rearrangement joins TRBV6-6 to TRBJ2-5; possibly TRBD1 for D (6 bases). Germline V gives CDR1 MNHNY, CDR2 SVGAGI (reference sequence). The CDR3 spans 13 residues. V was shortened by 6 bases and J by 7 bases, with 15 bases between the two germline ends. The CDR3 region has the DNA TGTGCCAGCAGCGCCAGCACCAGGGGGACCCAGTACTTC. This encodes CASSASTRGTQYF.

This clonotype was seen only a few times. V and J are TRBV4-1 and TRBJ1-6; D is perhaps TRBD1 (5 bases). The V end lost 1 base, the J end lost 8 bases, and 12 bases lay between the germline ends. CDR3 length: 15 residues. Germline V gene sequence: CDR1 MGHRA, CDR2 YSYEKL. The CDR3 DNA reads TGCGCCAGCAGCCAAGCGCGGCAGGGCGATTCACCCCTCCACTTT. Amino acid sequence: CASSQARQGDSPLHF.

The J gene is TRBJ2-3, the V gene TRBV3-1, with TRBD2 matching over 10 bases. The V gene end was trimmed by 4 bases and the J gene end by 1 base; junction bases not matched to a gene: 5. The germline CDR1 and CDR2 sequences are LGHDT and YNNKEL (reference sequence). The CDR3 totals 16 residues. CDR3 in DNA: TGTGCCAGCAGCCTGTTAGCGGGGGGTCGCACAGATACGCAGTATTTT. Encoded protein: CASSLLAGGRTDTQYF.

The CDR3 coding sequence is TGTGCCAGCAGTTACGAGTACGGGAGTTCCTACGAGCAGTACTTC. Translated, it gives CASSYEYGSSYEQYF. The gene calls are TRBV6-6 and TRBJ2-7; tentatively, D is TRBD2 (6 bases). V lost 2 bases and J lost 1, with 12 bases in between. Germline values: CDR1 MNHNY, CDR2 SVGAGI (reference sequence). There are 15 residues in the CDR3.

This CDR3 is CASTAFLTDTQYF. DNA of the CDR3: TGCGCCAGCACCGCCTTCCTCACAGATACGCAGTATTTT. This chain links TRBV10-1 with TRBJ2-3; D ambiguous. Germline loops: CDR1 WNHNN, CDR2 SYGVQD (reference sequence). This CDR3 comprises 13 residues. The V end lost 7 bases, the J end lost 2 bases, and 10 bases lay between the germline ends.

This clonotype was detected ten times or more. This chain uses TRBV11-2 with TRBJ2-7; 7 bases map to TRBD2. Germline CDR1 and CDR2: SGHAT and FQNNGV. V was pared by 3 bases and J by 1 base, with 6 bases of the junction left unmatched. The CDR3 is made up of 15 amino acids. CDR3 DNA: TGTGCCAGCAGCTTGAGGGAGGGCGGGTCCTACGAGCAGTACTTC. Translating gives CASSLREGGSYEQYF.

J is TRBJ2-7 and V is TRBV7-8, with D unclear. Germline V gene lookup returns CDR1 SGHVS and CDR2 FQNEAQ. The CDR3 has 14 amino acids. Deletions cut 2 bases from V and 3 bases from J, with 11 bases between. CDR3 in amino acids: CASSLNSVSYEQYF. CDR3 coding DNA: TGTGCCAGCAGCTTAAATTCAGTGAGCTACGAGCAGTACTTC.

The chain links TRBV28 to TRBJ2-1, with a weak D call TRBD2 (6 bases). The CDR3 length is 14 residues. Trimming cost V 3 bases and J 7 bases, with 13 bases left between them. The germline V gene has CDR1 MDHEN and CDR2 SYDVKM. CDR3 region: CASSFLGGVNEQFF. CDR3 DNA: TGTGCCAGCAGTTTTTTGGGCGGGGTGAATGAGCAGTTCTTC.

The CDR3 protein is CSVAGEYNEQFF. CDR3 sequence (DNA): TGCAGCGTGGCGGGAGAATACAATGAGCAGTTCTTC. J is TRBJ2-1 and V is TRBV29-1; 7 positions agree with TRBD2. Germline V CDR1 and CDR2: SQVTM, ANQGSEA. Unmatched junction bases numbered 3, after V lost 6 bases and J lost 4 bases. The CDR3 contains 12 residues.

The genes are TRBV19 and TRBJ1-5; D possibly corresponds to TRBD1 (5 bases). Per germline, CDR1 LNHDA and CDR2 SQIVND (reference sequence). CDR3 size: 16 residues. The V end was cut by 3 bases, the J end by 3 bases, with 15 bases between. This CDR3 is CASSMASTAINQPQHF. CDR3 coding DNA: TGTGCCAGTAGTATGGCCTCGACAGCAATCAATCAGCCCCAGCATTTT.

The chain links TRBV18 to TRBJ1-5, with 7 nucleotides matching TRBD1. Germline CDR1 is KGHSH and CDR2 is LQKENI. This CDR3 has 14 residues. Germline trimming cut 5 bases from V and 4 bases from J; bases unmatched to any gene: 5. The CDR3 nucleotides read TGTGCCAGCTCATCAGGGGGGATAAATCAGCCCCAGCATTTT. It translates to CASSSGGINQPQHF.

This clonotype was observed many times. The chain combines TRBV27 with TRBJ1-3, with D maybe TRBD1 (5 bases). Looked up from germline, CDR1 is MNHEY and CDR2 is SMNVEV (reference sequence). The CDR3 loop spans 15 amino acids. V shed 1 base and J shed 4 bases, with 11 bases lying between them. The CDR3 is CASSLWAGWGNTIYF. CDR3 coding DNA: TGTGCCAGCAGTTTATGGGCAGGGTGGGGAAACACCATATATTTT.

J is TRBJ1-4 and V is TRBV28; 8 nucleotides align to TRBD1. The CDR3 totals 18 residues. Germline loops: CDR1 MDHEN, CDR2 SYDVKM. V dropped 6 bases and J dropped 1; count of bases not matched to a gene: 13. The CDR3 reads CASRPTTFRGQTNEKLFF. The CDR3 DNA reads TGTGCCAGCAGACCAACAACCTTCAGGGGGCAAACTAATGAAAAACTGTTTTTT.

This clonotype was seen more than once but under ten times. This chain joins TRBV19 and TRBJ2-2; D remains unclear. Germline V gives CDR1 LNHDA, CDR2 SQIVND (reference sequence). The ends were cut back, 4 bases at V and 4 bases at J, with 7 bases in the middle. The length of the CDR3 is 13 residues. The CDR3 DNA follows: TGTGCCAGTAGTACGAAATTCACCGGGGAGCTGTTTTTT. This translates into CASSTKFTGELFF.

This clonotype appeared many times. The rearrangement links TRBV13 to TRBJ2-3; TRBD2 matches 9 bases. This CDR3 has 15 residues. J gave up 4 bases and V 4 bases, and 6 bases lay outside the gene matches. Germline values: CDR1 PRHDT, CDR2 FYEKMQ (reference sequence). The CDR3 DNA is TGTGCCAGCAGCTCGGGAGCGGGGGGACCAGATACGCAGTATTTT. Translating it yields CASSSGAGGPDTQYF.

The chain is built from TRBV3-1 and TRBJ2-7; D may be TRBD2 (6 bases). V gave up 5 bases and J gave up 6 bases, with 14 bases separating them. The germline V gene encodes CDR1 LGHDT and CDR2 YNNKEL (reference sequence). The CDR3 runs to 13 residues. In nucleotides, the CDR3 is TGTGCCAGCAGCAGGGACTGGCGCCTCGAGCAGTACTTC. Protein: CASSRDWRLEQYF.

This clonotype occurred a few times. The CDR3 sequence is CAWSVGSGSYEQYF. CDR3 DNA sequence: TGTGCCTGGAGTGTAGGGTCAGGGTCTTACGAGCAGTACTTC. The V call is TRBV30, the J call TRBJ2-7; maybe TRBD1 (5 bases). The germline gives CDR1 GTSNPN, CDR2 SVGIG (reference sequence). The CDR3 has 14 amino acids. V was cut by 0 bases and J by 4 bases, with 13 bases left in between.

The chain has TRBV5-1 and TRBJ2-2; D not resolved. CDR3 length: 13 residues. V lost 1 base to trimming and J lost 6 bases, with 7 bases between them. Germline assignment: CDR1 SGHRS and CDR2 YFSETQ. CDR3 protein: CASSLRHPGELFF. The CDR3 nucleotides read TGCGCCAGCAGCTTGCGGCACCCCGGGGAGCTGTTTTTT. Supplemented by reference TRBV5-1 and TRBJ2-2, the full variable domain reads KAGVTQTPRYLIKTRGQQVTLSCSPISGHRSVSWYQQTPGQGLQFLFEYFSETQRNKGNFPGRFSGRQFSNSRSEMNVSTLELGDSALYLCASSLRHPGELFFGEGSRLTVL.

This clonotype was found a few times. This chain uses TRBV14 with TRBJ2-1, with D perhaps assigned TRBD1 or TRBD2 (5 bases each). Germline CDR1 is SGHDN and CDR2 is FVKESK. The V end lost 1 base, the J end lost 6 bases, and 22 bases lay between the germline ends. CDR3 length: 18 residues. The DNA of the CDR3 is TGTGCCAGCAGCCAAGCCCCCTCCGGGACGGGCCCTTCCAATGAGCAGTTCTTC. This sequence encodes CASSQAPSGTGPSNEQFF. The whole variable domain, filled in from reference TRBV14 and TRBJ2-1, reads EAGVTQFPSHSVIEKGQTVTLRCDPISGHDNLYWYRRVMGKEIKFLLHFVKESKQDESGMPNNRFLAERTGGTYSTLKVQPAELEDSGVYFCASSQAPSGTGPSNEQFFGPGTRLTVL.

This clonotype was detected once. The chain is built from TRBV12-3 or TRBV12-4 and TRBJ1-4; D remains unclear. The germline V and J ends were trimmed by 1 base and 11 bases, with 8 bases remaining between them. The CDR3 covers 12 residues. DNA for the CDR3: TGTGCCAGCAGTTTAGGTGGACTTAAACTGTTTTTT. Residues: CASSLGGLKLFF.

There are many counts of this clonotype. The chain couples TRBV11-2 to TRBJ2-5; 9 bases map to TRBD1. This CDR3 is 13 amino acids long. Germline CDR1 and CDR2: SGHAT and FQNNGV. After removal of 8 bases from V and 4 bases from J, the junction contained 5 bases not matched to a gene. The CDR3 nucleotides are TGTGCCAGCTCGACAGGGGGAGGAGAGACCCAGTACTTC. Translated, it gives CASSTGGGETQYF. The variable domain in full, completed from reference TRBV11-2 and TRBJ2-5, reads EAGVAQSPRYKIIEKRQSVAFWCNPISGHATLYWYQQILGQGPKLLIQFQNNGVVDDSQLPKDRFSAERLKGVDSTLKIQPAKLEDSAVYLCASSTGGGETQYFGPGTRLLVL.

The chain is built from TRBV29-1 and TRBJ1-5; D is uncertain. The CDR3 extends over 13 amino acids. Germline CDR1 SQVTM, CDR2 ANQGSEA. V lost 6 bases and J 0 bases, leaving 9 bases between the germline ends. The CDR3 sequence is CSVKRDSNQPQHF. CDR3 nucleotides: TGCAGCGTCAAGAGGGATAGCAATCAGCCCCAGCATTTT.